This T cell receptor beta chain appears in the sequencing data of a study of cytomegalovirus exposure and HLA in healthy donors. PCR involved 60 Vbeta and 13 Jbeta primers. Sequenced by immunoSEQ multiplex PCR; TCRdb stores in-frame clones only, minus some. The sample carries about 150,000 clones, 82% recorded once. Germline CDR1 LGHNA, CDR2 YNFKEQ. The CDR3 runs 17 residues. V was shortened by 5 bases and J by 6 bases, with 25 bases between the two germline ends. This clonotype was obtained from a male donor in good health and CMV-seronegative. Sequenced input: PBMCs. The V and J genes are TRBV4-2 and TRBJ1-2, with a weak D call TRBD1 (5 bases). The CDR3 loop is CASSSHVAQRGTNGYTF. In DNA form, the CDR3 reads TGTGCCAGCAGCTCACACGTAGCACAGCGGGGCACTAATGGCTACACCTTC.